The 22 T cell receptor beta chains below come from one sample, sequenced in a study of blood T cell repertoires in COVID-19. Data came from immunoSEQ multiplex PCR; TCRdb stores just in-frame clones and leaves some out. The profile shows some 70,000 clones, about 85% of them singletons. The specimen sequenced was peripheral blood. The receptors come from a man aged 45-65 years with COVID-19, enrolled during active disease.

This clone showed up many times. The V gene is TRBV19, the J gene TRBJ1-2, with 9 bases that match TRBD1. This CDR3 comprises 15 residues. CDR1 is LNHDA and CDR2 is SQIVND in the germline V gene (reference sequence). Unmatched junction bases numbered 7, after V lost 2 bases and J lost 6 bases. CDR3 bases: TGTGCCAGTAGTATAAAGACAGGGGGGACTAATGGCTACACCTTC. It codes for CASSIKTGGTNGYTF.

This clone has just a few counts. The chain couples TRBV11-3 to TRBJ2-1, with TRBD2 matching over 11 bases. The CDR3 spans 16 residues. Germline CDR1 reads SGHNT; CDR2 reads YENEEA. The junction had 6 bases not matched to a gene; V was cut back by 0 bases and J by 8 bases. In nucleotides, the CDR3 is TGTGCCAGCAGCTTAGATGAGACTAGCGGGGAGCATGAGCAGTTCTTC. Amino acids: CASSLDETSGEHEQFF.

The chain joins TRBV10-3 to TRBJ2-7; 12 nucleotides match TRBD2. This CDR3 is built from 13 residues. V shed 10 bases, J shed 1 base, and the junction held 2 bases outside the gene matches. In germline, CDR1 is ENHRY, CDR2 SYGVKD. The CDR3 DNA reads as TGTGCCACCGGACTAGCGGGGTCCTACGAGCAGTACTTC. Its translation: CATGLAGSYEQYF.

The chain recombines TRBV19 with TRBJ1-1; D unresolved. This CDR3 comprises 17 residues. The V end lost 2 bases, the J end lost 6 bases, and 22 bases lay between the germline ends. The germline V gene encodes CDR1 LNHDA and CDR2 SQIVND (reference sequence). CDR3 sequence: CASSIFGRLGQHAEAFF. The CDR3 nucleotides read TGTGCCAGTAGTATATTTGGCCGCCTGGGCCAACACGCTGAAGCTTTCTTT.

The rearrangement joins TRBV6-1 to TRBJ1-6; weak D call: TRBD1 (5 bases). The V and J ends lost 2 bases and 6 bases respectively, with 17 bases between them. Looked up from germline, CDR1 is MNHNS and CDR2 is SASEGT. This CDR3 comprises 17 residues. The CDR3 DNA sequence: TGTGCCAGCAGTGAATTAGGGGCCGGCGTTCTTAATTCACCCCTCCACTTT. The encoded protein is CASSELGAGVLNSPLHF.

The chain carries TRBV3-1 (or the pseudogene TRBV3-2) and TRBJ2-2, with a tentative D call TRBD2 (5 bases). The CDR3 loop spans 14 amino acids. Germline CDR1 is LGHDT and CDR2 is YNNKEL (reference sequence). V lost 1 base to trimming and J lost 4 bases, with 7 bases between them. CDR3 loop: CASSQVSGTGELFF. The CDR3 DNA reads TGTGCCAGCAGCCAAGTGAGCGGCACCGGGGAGCTGTTTTTT.

The CDR3 coding sequence is TGTGCCAGCAGCTCGCCCCGGACAGGGACAAACTATGGCTACACCTTC. This codes for CASSSPRTGTNYGYTF. The chain carries TRBV28 and TRBJ1-2; 8 bases are a match to TRBD1. The CDR3 sequence is 16 residues long. The V and J ends lost 6 bases and 2 bases, in that order; junction bases with no gene match: 11. Germline assignment: CDR1 MDHEN and CDR2 SYDVKM.

The V gene is TRBV5-4, the J gene TRBJ2-1; 7 bases are shared with TRBD2. This CDR3 has 14 residues. Per germline, CDR1 SGHNT and CDR2 YYREEE (reference sequence). The V segment lost 4 bases and the J segment 3 bases; nucleotides outside the gene matches: 4. The CDR3 coding sequence is TGTGCCAGCAGCCCGGGACTACTCTACAATGAGCAGTTCTTC. Amino acid sequence: CASSPGLLYNEQFF.

The V and J genes are TRBV7-3 and TRBJ1-1; D perhaps matches TRBD1 (5 bases). V shed 5 bases and J shed 7 bases, with 14 bases lying between them. This CDR3 is built from 13 residues. Germline V gene data show CDR1 as SGHTA and CDR2 as FQGTGA. The CDR3 bases are TGTGCCAGCAGCCAGTTACCCGACAGTGAAGCTTTCTTT. Its protein product is CASSQLPDSEAFF.

CDR3 sequence (DNA): TGTGCCTGGAGCTTCTCTGGGGCCAACGTCCTGACTTTC. Translated, it gives CAWSFSGANVLTF. The chain is built from TRBV30 and TRBJ2-6; D not resolved. Germline CDR1 GTSNPN, CDR2 SVGIG (reference sequence). The V end was cut by 3 bases, the J end by 0 bases, with 3 bases between. CDR3 length: 13 amino acids.

This clone was recorded once. The chain carries TRBV27 and TRBJ1-1; 7 nucleotides match TRBD1. The CDR3 spans 14 residues. Unmatched junction bases numbered 5, after V lost 7 bases and J lost 0 bases. Germline CDR1 MNHEY, CDR2 SMNVEV (reference sequence). The CDR3 spells CASTLGQVNTEAFF. In DNA, the CDR3 is TGTGCCAGCACCTTAGGACAGGTGAACACTGAAGCTTTCTTT.

CDR3: CASSSTSGRADTQYF. The CDR3 coding sequence is TGCGCCAGCAGCTCTACTAGCGGGAGGGCAGATACGCAGTATTTT. This sequence joins TRBV5-1 and TRBJ2-3, with 13 bases matching TRBD2. V shed 3 bases, J shed 4 bases, and the junction held 2 bases outside the gene matches. The CDR3 is 15 residues long. CDR1 is SGHRS, CDR2 YFSETQ, per germline. Supplemented by reference TRBV5-1 and TRBJ2-3, the full variable domain reads KAGVTQTPRYLIKTRGQQVTLSCSPISGHRSVSWYQQTPGQGLQFLFEYFSETQRNKGNFPGRFSGRQFSNSRSEMNVSTLELGDSALYLCASSSTSGRADTQYFGPGTRLTVL.

This clone was counted once. This chain connects TRBV28 to TRBJ2-5; D gene unclear. Germline V gene data show CDR1 as MDHEN and CDR2 as SYDVKM. The V end was cut by 4 bases, the J end by 2 bases, with 11 bases between. The CDR3 is 14 amino acids. CDR3 coding DNA: TGTGCCAGCAGTTCCCCGGGTATTCAAGAGACCCAGTACTTC. Its translation: CASSSPGIQETQYF.

The chain links TRBV6-5 to TRBJ1-1, with 12 bases lining up with TRBD1. The germline CDR1 and CDR2 sequences are MNHEY and SVGAGI. V trimming: 7 bases; J trimming: 1 base; junction bases outside the gene matches: 4. This CDR3 is built from 15 residues. This CDR3 reads CASTGTGGWNTEAFF. CDR3 nucleotides: TGTGCCAGCACCGGGACAGGGGGCTGGAACACTGAAGCTTTCTTT.

This chain uses TRBV18 with TRBJ2-2; TRBD2 agrees at 10 bases. V trimming: 6 bases; J trimming: 7 bases; junction bases outside the gene matches: 11. Looked up from germline, CDR1 is KGHSH and CDR2 is LQKENI. CDR3 length: 16 amino acids. CDR3 region: CASSRESGRALGELFF. In DNA form, the CDR3 reads TGTGCCAGCTCCCGTGAAAGCGGGAGGGCCCTCGGGGAGCTGTTTTTT.

The chain combines TRBV4-1 with TRBJ2-2; 10 nucleotides agree with TRBD2. This CDR3 is 16 amino acids long. Looked up from germline, CDR1 is MGHRA and CDR2 is YSYEKL. V lost 0 bases, J lost 6 bases, and 4 bases stayed unmatched. CDR3 in amino acids: CASSQEGLATAGELFF. CDR3 DNA: TGCGCCAGCAGCCAAGAGGGACTAGCGACAGCCGGGGAGCTGTTTTTT.

Notes on this clone: Distinct nucleotide sequences in the sample also encode this CDR3. V is TRBV30 and J is TRBJ1-2; D gene unclear. Germline-derived CDR1 and CDR2 are GTSNPN and SVGIG (reference sequence). This CDR3 is built from 10 residues. Trimming removed 2 bases from V and 7 bases from J, with 5 bases in between. CDR3 region: CAWSRVGYTF. CDR3 nucleotide sequence: TGTGCCTGGAGTCGCGTTGGCTACACCTTC.

J is TRBJ2-3 and V is TRBV4-2; a possible D gene is TRBD2 (5 bases). Germline V gives CDR1 LGHNA, CDR2 YNFKEQ. The CDR3 totals 14 residues. Deletions cut 0 bases from V and 2 bases from J, with 6 bases between. The CDR3 protein is CASSQDGITDTQYF. Here the CDR3 DNA reads TGTGCCAGCAGCCAAGACGGGATCACAGATACGCAGTATTTT.

The rearrangement joins TRBV14 to TRBJ2-4; possible D gene TRBD2, 6 bases. Between the trimmed V and J ends, which lost 4 bases and 8 bases, there was a span of 18 bases. The CDR3 runs to 15 residues. In germline, CDR1 is SGHDN, CDR2 FVKESK. The CDR3 is CASSRGRRAPHIQYF. The CDR3 DNA reads as TGTGCCAGCAGCCGGGGCCGGAGGGCCCCTCACATTCAGTACTTC. Based on the CDR3 plus reference TRBV14 and TRBJ2-4, the full variable domain is EAGVTQFPSHSVIEKGQTVTLRCDPISGHDNLYWYRRVMGKEIKFLLHFVKESKQDESGMPNNRFLAERTGGTYSTLKVQPAELEDSGVYFCASSRGRRAPHIQYFGAGTRLSVL.

The chain has TRBV6-4 and TRBJ2-7; D is possibly TRBD1 (5 bases). CDR1 is MRHNA and CDR2 is SNTAGT in the germline V gene. The CDR3 sequence is 11 residues long. Trimming pared 7 bases from V and 7 bases from J, leaving 11 bases between. CDR3 DNA sequence: TGTGCCAGCAAGACAGTGCCTGAGCAGTACTTC. As protein: CASKTVPEQYF.

The gene calls are TRBV30 and TRBJ1-3; D is unresolved. Germline V gene sequence: CDR1 GTSNPN, CDR2 SVGIG (reference sequence). This CDR3 is 12 amino acids long. V was trimmed by 8 bases and J by 4 bases, leaving 12 bases between them. Here the CDR3 reads CAGTSRGNTIYF. As DNA, the CDR3 is TGTGCCGGAACCTCGAGGGGAAACACCATATATTTT.

The V and J genes are TRBV2 and TRBJ2-7; the match to TRBD1 covers 7 bases. Germline values: CDR1 SNHLY, CDR2 FYNNEI. Trimming took 6 bases from V and 5 from J; bases not matched to a gene: 10. The CDR3 consists of 14 residues. DNA for the CDR3: TGTGCCAGCAGAGCCCGGACAGGCTTGAACGAGCAGTACTTC. Translating gives CASRARTGLNEQYF.